These 14 T cell receptor beta chains were all obtained from the same sample, sequenced in a study of CD8+CD57+ T cells in acquired aplastic anemia. Sequencing was done on patients that had shown CD8+CD57+ cell expansion by flow cytometry. Researchers used genomic DNA as the template to profile TCR beta VDJ and CDR3. TCRdb recomputed calls from the reads with MiXCR, one row per CDR3 protein. The table lists about 120,000 distinct CDR3 sequences, approximately 50% of them singletons. Sequencing was done on a sample of sorted CD4+, CD8+, or CD8+CD57+ T cells (not recorded which) from PBMCs. These receptors were obtained from a human donor with aplastic anemia.

This clonotype was detected only once. The J gene is TRBJ1-1, the V gene TRBV5-1; the D gene is possibly TRBD1 (6 bases). Trimming removed 5 bases at V and 4 bases at J, with 12 bases between. The CDR3 loop spans 13 amino acids. Germline CDR1 reads SGHRS; CDR2 reads YFSETQ. The CDR3 loop reads CASSFQGFTEAFF. In DNA form, the CDR3 reads TGCGCCAGCAGTTTCCAGGGGTTCACTGAAGCTTTCTTT.

The chain employs TRBV7-8 and TRBJ1-3, with unresolved D. The V end lost 1 base, the J end lost 5 bases, and 0 bases lay between the germline ends. Per germline, CDR1 SGHVS and CDR2 FQNEAQ. The CDR3 totals 11 residues. In DNA form, the CDR3 reads TGTGCCAGCAGCTTAGGAAACACCATATATTTT. Its protein product is CASSLGNTIYF.

V usage is TRBV20-1 and J usage is TRBJ2-5; D may be TRBD1 or TRBD2 (5 bases each). There are 16 residues in the CDR3. The V gene's germline CDR1 is DFQATT and CDR2 SNEGSKA (reference sequence). V lost 1 base and J 1 base, leaving 16 bases between the germline ends. Written as DNA, the CDR3 is TGCAGTGCTAGAGTAGAGTCGGGGCAGCCCCAAGAGACCCAGTACTTC. This encodes CSARVESGQPQETQYF.

This clonotype has a single count. V is TRBV29-1 and J is TRBJ2-3; D uncertain. This CDR3 comprises 11 residues. Deletions cut 4 bases from V and 5 bases from J, with 7 bases between. Germline V CDR1 and CDR2: SQVTM, ANQGSEA. CDR3 sequence (DNA): TGCAGCGTTGGGGTTGTAGATACGCAGTATTTT. Amino acid sequence: CSVGVVDTQYF.

The J gene is TRBJ2-1, the V gene TRBV7-2; TRBD2 aligns across 11 bases. The ends lost 5 bases at V and 14 bases at J; junction bases unmatched: 11. Germline values: CDR1 SGHTA, CDR2 FQGNSA. This CDR3 contains 14 residues. The DNA for the CDR3 is TGTGCCAGCAGCCAAACGACTAGCGGGAACTTCGAGTTCTTC. It codes for CASSQTTSGNFEFF. Supplemented by reference TRBV7-2 and TRBJ2-1, the full variable domain reads GAGVSQSPSNKVTEKGKDVELRCDPISGHTALYWYRQSLGQGLEFLIYFQGNSAPDKSGLPSDRFSAERTGGSVSTLTIQRTQQEDSAVYLCASSQTTSGNFEFFGPGTRLTVL.

The chain has TRBV7-9 and TRBJ2-7; 10 bases are shared with TRBD1. Germline values: CDR1 SEHNR, CDR2 FQNEAQ (reference sequence). This CDR3 spans 15 amino acids. V lost 6 bases and J lost 6; bases outside the gene matches: 11. The CDR3 is CASSFAGTGVLEQYF. CDR3 nucleotide sequence: TGTGCCAGCAGTTTTGCCGGGACAGGGGTTCTCGAGCAGTACTTC.

Remarks on this clonotype: At one of its ends the junction is not consistent with the germline gene, which may arise from a read error. This chain links TRBV4-2 with TRBJ2-4; 9 positions match TRBD2. CDR1 is LGHNA, CDR2 YNFKEQ, per germline. CDR3 length: 15 residues. In DNA form, the CDR3 reads TGTGCCAGCAGCCAAATCGGGACTAGCAAAGACATTCAGTACTTC. The encoded protein is CASSQIGTSKDIQYF.

The chain is built from TRBV7-2 and TRBJ2-7; D may be TRBD2 (6 bases). The CDR3 length is 12 residues. The V and J ends lost 10 bases and 2 bases respectively, with 12 bases between them. CDR1 and CDR2 (germline): SGHTA, FQGNSA. DNA for the CDR3: TGTGCCACCGCGGGACCCGCCTACGAGCAGTACTTC. Translated, it gives CATAGPAYEQYF.

The CDR3 region is CASSEWPSGETQYF. The CDR3 coding sequence is TGTGCCAGCAGTGAATGGCCCAGTGGAGAGACCCAGTACTTC. This chain links TRBV2 with TRBJ2-5; the D is unclear. CDR1 is SNHLY and CDR2 is FYNNEI in the germline V gene. Trimming shortened V by 2 bases and J by 4 bases, and 11 bases separated the two germline ends. This CDR3 is built from 14 residues.

The chain combines TRBV7-9 with TRBJ2-7, with D unresolved. Deletions cut 0 bases from V and 3 bases from J, with 6 bases between. The germline gives CDR1 SEHNR, CDR2 FQNEAQ (reference sequence). The CDR3 totals 13 residues. The CDR3 reads CASSLATGYEQYF. The CDR3 nucleotides are TGTGCCAGCAGCTTAGCGACGGGCTACGAGCAGTACTTC.

This clonotype was seen only a few times. The chain recombines TRBV25-1 with TRBJ2-1; TRBD1 aligns across 7 bases. Trimming at V came to 2 bases and at J to 1 base, leaving 2 bases not matched to a gene. CDR1 is MGHDK, CDR2 SYGVNS, per germline. This CDR3 is 15 amino acids long. For the CDR3, the DNA is TGTGCCAGCAGTGAACGACAGGGATCCTACAATGAGCAGTTCTTC. Translation: CASSERQGSYNEQFF.

This clonotype was found many times. The rearrangement links TRBV29-1 to TRBJ2-1, with 7 bases aligning to TRBD1. Germline values: CDR1 SQVTM, CDR2 ANQGSEA. The CDR3 covers 14 residues. The V segment lost 3 bases and the J segment 4 bases; nucleotides outside the gene matches: 6. The CDR3 region is CSVDRDSAYNEQFF. The DNA of the CDR3 is TGCAGCGTTGACCGGGACAGCGCTTACAATGAGCAGTTCTTC.

This clonotype was seen a few times. The chain joins TRBV24-1 to TRBJ2-1; a possible D gene is TRBD2 (5 bases). Germline V gives CDR1 KGHDR, CDR2 SFDVKD. CDR3 length: 15 amino acids. Trimming took 2 bases from V and 8 from J, leaving 15 bases between them. For the CDR3, the DNA is TGTGCCACCAGTGATTCGAGAGGGCGATGGGATGAGCAGTTCTTC. Amino acid sequence: CATSDSRGRWDEQFF.

This clonotype was seen repeatedly, ten times or more. This chain connects TRBV7-7 to TRBJ2-3; 10 bases are a match to TRBD2. V dropped 5 bases and J dropped 4; count of bases not matched to a gene: 12. Germline V gives CDR1 SSHAT, CDR2 FNYEAQ (reference sequence). The CDR3 totals 17 residues. The DNA of the CDR3 is TGTGCCAGCAGCCATGGGGCTAGCAGCGGGAGGGCAGATACGCAGTATTTT. Translated: CASSHGASSGRADTQYF.